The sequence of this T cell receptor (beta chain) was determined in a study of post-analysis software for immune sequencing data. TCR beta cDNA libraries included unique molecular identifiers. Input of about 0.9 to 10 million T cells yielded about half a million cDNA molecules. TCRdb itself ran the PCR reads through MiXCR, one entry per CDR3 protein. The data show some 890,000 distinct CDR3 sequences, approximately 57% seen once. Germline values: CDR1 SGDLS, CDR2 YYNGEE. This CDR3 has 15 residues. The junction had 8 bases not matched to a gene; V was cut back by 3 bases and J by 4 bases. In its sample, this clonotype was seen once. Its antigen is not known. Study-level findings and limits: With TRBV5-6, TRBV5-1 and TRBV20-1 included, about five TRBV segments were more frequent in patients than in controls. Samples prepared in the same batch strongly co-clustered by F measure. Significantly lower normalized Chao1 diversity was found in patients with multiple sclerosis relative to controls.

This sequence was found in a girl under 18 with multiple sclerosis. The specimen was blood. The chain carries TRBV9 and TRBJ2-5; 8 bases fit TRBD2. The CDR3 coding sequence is TGTGCCAGCAGCGCGGGACTAGTAGAGGGAGAGACCCAGTACTTC. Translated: CASSAGLVEGETQYF. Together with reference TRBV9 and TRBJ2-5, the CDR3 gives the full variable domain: DSGVTQTPKHLITATGQRVTLRCSPRSGDLSVYWYQQSLDQGLQFLIQYYNGEERAKGNILERFSAQQFPDLHSELNLSSLELGDSALYFCASSAGLVEGETQYFGPGTRLLVL.